The rows below give T cell receptor beta chains drawn from one sample of a study of blood T cell repertoires in COVID-19. Using immunoSEQ multiplex PCR, the repertoire was profiled, and TCRdb retains in-frame clones only, with some absent. The data contain hundreds of thousands of clones, 83% of them seen just once; the ten biggest clones take up roughly 1.2%. The sequenced material came from peripheral blood. The receptors derive from a woman aged 30 to 39 with COVID-19, enrolled during active disease. Both conserved end residues are part of each CDR3. A D gene is named only where the DNA matches it firmly. Expanded clones are given a class, and other clones once, few, many or no size at all.

TRBD1 | - | TRBJ1-5 | TRBV19 | CASSGPGQGIPGGNQPQHF | TGTGCCAGTAGCGGGCCAGGACAGGGCATTCCAGGAGGCAATCAGCCCCAGCATTTT
TRBD1 | once | TRBJ2-7 | TRBV6-5 | CASSSNLGGVGQYF | TGTGCCAGCAGCTCCAACTTAGGGGGCGTTGGGCAGTACTTC
TRBD2 | once | TRBJ2-5 | TRBV6-2/TRBV6-3 | CASSYRGGGGETQYF | TGTGCCAGCAGTTACCGCGGCGGGGGAGGAGAGACCCAGTACTTC
TRBD2 | - | TRBJ2-3 | TRBV19 | CASSSLASGGADTQYF | TGTGCCAGTAGCTCTCTAGCTAGCGGGGGGGCAGATACGCAGTATTTT
- | - | TRBJ1-2 | TRBV6-2/TRBV6-3 | CASSDRAGDWYGYTF | TGTGCCAGCAGCGATAGAGCGGGGGATTGGTATGGCTACACCTTC
TRBD1 | - | TRBJ1-2 | TRBV9 | CASSVVTGDGYTF | TGTGCCAGCAGCGTAGTAACAGGGGATGGCTACACCTTC
TRBD2 | - | TRBJ2-2 | TRBV19 | CASSMRTSGNTGELFF | TGTGCCAGTAGTATGAGGACTAGCGGTAACACCGGGGAGCTGTTTTTT
- | - | TRBJ1-2 | TRBV28 | CASSTPGGGIYGYTF | TGTGCCAGCAGTACCCCGGGGGGGGGAATCTATGGCTACACCTTC
- | - | TRBJ2-3 | TRBV5-1 | CASSLSADTDTQYF | TGCGCCAGCAGCTTATCTGCGGACACAGATACGCAGTATTTT
TRBD2 | once | TRBJ2-3 | TRBV9 | CASSVGSGSSTDTQYF | TGTGCCAGCAGCGTAGGGAGCGGGAGCAGCACAGATACGCAGTATTTT
- | - | TRBJ1-5 | TRBV6-6 | CASSYSLGGSNQPQHF | TGTGCCAGCAGTTACTCGTTGGGAGGGAGCAATCAGCCCCAGCATTTT
- | - | TRBJ1-3 | TRBV5-6 | CASSLSGAGGDTIYF | TGTGCCAGCAGCTTGTCAGGAGCAGGAGGGGACACCATATATTTT
- | once | TRBJ1-6 | TRBV5-4 | CASSQGQTSYNSPLHF | TGTGCCAGCAGTCAAGGACAAACCTCCTATAATTCACCCCTCCACTTT
- | - | TRBJ1-4 | TRBV27 | CASSSLNEKLFF | TGTGCCAGCAGTTCTCTTAATGAAAAACTGTTTTTT
TRBD2 | few | TRBJ2-3 | TRBV2 | CASSLSGGAADTQYF | TGTGCCAGCAGCCTTAGCGGGGGGGCAGCAGATACGCAGTATTTT
- | - | TRBJ2-7 | TRBV6-4 | CASSDGTASGEQYF | TGTGCCAGCAGTGATGGGACTGCTTCCGGCGAGCAGTACTTC
- | - | TRBJ2-7 | TRBV14 | CASSLVRGIYEQYF | TGTGCCAGCAGCCTCGTCAGGGGTATCTACGAGCAGTACTTC
- | - | TRBJ2-5 | TRBV18 | CASSPIRDQETQYF | TGTGCCAGCTCACCGATCCGCGACCAAGAGACCCAGTACTTC
- | once | TRBJ1-1 | TRBV21-1 | CASSKVGRGAAFF | -
TRBD1 | - | TRBJ2-3 | TRBV4-3 | CASSQEGRGRDTQYF | TGCGCCAGCAGCCAAGAAGGCAGGGGGAGAGATACGCAGTATTTT
TRBD1 | - | TRBJ2-7 | TRBV13 | CASSLETGWEQYF | TGTGCCAGCAGCCTTGAGACAGGGTGGGAGCAGTACTTC
- | - | TRBJ2-5 | TRBV19 | CASSDTQETQYF | TGTGCCAGTAGTGACACCCAAGAGACCCAGTACTTC
TRBD1 | - | TRBJ1-1 | TRBV5-1 | CASSLVPGQDEAFF | TGCGCCAGCAGCTTGGTCCCGGGACAGGATGAAGCTTTCTTT
TRBD2 | - | TRBJ2-1 | TRBV11-2 | CASSLRRGLAGVEQFF | TGTGCCAGCAGCTTACGGAGGGGACTAGCGGGAGTTGAGCAGTTCTTC
- | few | TRBJ2-1 | TRBV5-6 | CASSFTGNEQFF | TGTGCCAGCAGCTTTACTGGCAATGAGCAGTTCTTC
- | - | TRBJ1-2 | TRBV7-9 | CASSAQGRDGYTF | TGTGCCAGCAGCGCGCAGGGGAGGGATGGCTACACCTTC
TRBD1 | - | TRBJ2-7 | TRBV7-3 | CASSLQGAGSYEQYF | TGTGCCAGCAGCTTGCAGGGGGCTGGGTCGTACGAGCAGTACTTC
TRBD1 | - | TRBJ2-2 | TRBV4-3 | CASSLGQGATGELFF | TGCGCCAGCAGCCTCGGACAGGGGGCTACCGGGGAGCTGTTTTTT
- | - | TRBJ1-5 | TRBV27 | CASSFSGVNQPQHF | TGTGCCAGCAGTTTTTCGGGGGTCAATCAGCCCCAGCATTTT
- | - | TRBJ1-3 | TRBV5-6 | CASSGQDSSGNTIYF | TGTGCCAGCAGCGGCCAGGACAGCTCTGGAAACACCATATATTTT
- | - | TRBJ1-1 | TRBV7-9 | CASSYNPGSAEAFF | TGTGCCAGCAGCTATAACCCGGGGTCGGCTGAAGCTTTCTTT
- | - | TRBJ1-1 | TRBV6-5 | CASGHRMNTEAFF | TGTGCCAGCGGACACAGGATGAACACTGAAGCTTTCTTT
TRBD2 | - | TRBJ2-2 | TRBV7-2 | CASIGLAGGNTGELFF | TGTGCCAGCATAGGACTAGCGGGGGGGAATACCGGGGAGCTGTTTTTT